The 6 T cell receptor beta chains given below trace back to one sample, sequenced in a study of regulatory T cells in long-lasting Graves disease. Sequencing libraries for TCR beta were prepared with iRepertoire HTBI primers and Arm-PCR of CDR3 regions. TCRdb re-analysed the multiplex PCR reads in MiXCR, keeping a single row per CDR3 protein. The table shows fewer than 400,000 distinct CDR3 sequences, with roughly 20% occurring only once. Noted time point: persistent/refractory GD, antithyroid drugs over 5 years with positive TRAb. The TCR library was made from RNA that had been extracted from PBMCs in TRIzol. The starting material was peripheral blood mononuclear cells (PBMCs), obtained when the disease was refractory, from a patient treated with antithyroid drugs. These receptor sequences come from a female donor with Graves disease.

This clonotype was picked up a small number of times. J is TRBJ2-7 and V is TRBV20-1, with 8 bases that match TRBD1. Germline values: CDR1 DFQATT, CDR2 SNEGSKA (reference sequence). This CDR3 region has 13 residues. V shed 3 bases, J shed 7 bases, and the junction held 8 bases outside the gene matches. Here the CDR3 DNA reads TGCAGTGCTAGGGATCAGGGGGCAGGGGAGCAGTACTTC. The encoded protein is CSARDQGAGEQYF.

This clonotype turned up a few times. The chain couples TRBV7-2 to TRBJ1-2; 9 nucleotides match TRBD1. In germline, CDR1 is SGHTA, CDR2 FQGNSA. V dropped 5 bases and J dropped 2; count of bases not matched to a gene: 9. The CDR3 has 16 amino acids. The CDR3 here is CASSAGTGRLNYGYTF. The CDR3 DNA follows: TGTGCCAGCAGCGCAGGGACAGGGAGGCTAAACTATGGCTACACCTTC.

This clonotype was picked up a small number of times. The V call is TRBV6-1, the J call TRBJ2-1, with no clear D. CDR3 length: 12 residues. V lost 5 bases and J 5 bases, leaving 7 bases between the germline ends. Germline CDR1 reads MNHNS; CDR2 reads SASEGT. The CDR3 is CASSNRNNEQFF. The DNA of the CDR3 is TGTGCCAGCAGTAATAGGAACAATGAGCAGTTCTTC.

This sequence joins TRBV19 and TRBJ1-1, with D possibly matching TRBD1 (5 bases). With 4 bases removed from V and 4 bases from J, the gap between germline ends came to 13 bases. Germline lookup yields CDR1 LNHDA and CDR2 SQIVND (reference sequence). The CDR3 runs to 14 residues. This chain's CDR3 is CASSSIERGTEAFF. The DNA for the CDR3 is TGTGCCAGTAGTAGCATAGAAAGGGGCACTGAAGCTTTCTTT.

This clonotype was detected ten times or more. This chain connects TRBV6-2 or TRBV6-3 to TRBJ1-1, with D possibly being TRBD1 (6 bases). The CDR3 is 13 amino acids. Deletions cut 2 bases from V and 5 bases from J, with 9 bases between. Per germline, CDR1 MNHEY and CDR2 SVGEGT. CDR3 DNA sequence: TGTGCCAGCAGTTACCAGGGGAGGACTGAAGCTTTCTTT. It yields the protein CASSYQGRTEAFF.

This clonotype was picked up one time. The chain carries TRBV19 and TRBJ1-1, with TRBD1 as a possible D gene (6 bases). From germline, CDR1 is LNHDA and CDR2 SQIVND (reference sequence). V lost 2 bases and J 11 bases, leaving 15 bases between the germline ends. This CDR3 has 13 residues. The CDR3 loop reads CASSIWHRDRAFF. The CDR3 DNA follows: TGTGCCAGTAGTATATGGCACAGGGATCGGGCTTTCTTT. The full variable domain, with the rest looked up from reference TRBV19 and TRBJ1-1, is DGGITQSPKYLFRKEGQNVTLSCEQNLNHDAMYWYRQDPGQGLRLIYYSQIVNDFQKGDIAEGYSVSREKKESFPLTVTSAQKNPTAFYLCASSIWHRDRAFFGQGTRLTVV.